One and the same sample provided the 23 T cell receptor beta chains below, sequenced in a study of T cells in Graves' hyperthyroidism and ophthalmopathy. RNA transcripts provided the source from which TCR beta CDR3 regions were amplified. When the TCR CDR3 underwent first-round RT-PCR, the HTBI primer set was used. MiXCR, applied by TCRdb to the multiplex PCR reads, yields one record per CDR3 protein. The table has hundreds of thousands of distinct CDR3 sequences, roughly 14% seen once; the top ten hold over 12%. The sample taken for sequencing was blood. The receptors originated from a woman aged 18-29 years with Graves' hyperthyroidism.

The rearrangement uses TRBV28 and TRBJ1-4, with D perhaps TRBD1 (6 bases). V was trimmed by 6 bases and J by 6 bases, leaving 20 bases between them. Per germline, CDR1 MDHEN and CDR2 SYDVKM. The CDR3 contains 16 residues. The CDR3 reads CASRLLGNREDEKLFF. For the CDR3, the DNA is TGTGCCAGCAGATTACTCGGGAACAGGGAGGATGAAAAACTGTTTTTT.

The chain couples TRBV10-3 to TRBJ2-7; 10 nucleotides align to TRBD1. V dropped 6 bases and J dropped 3; count of bases not matched to a gene: 2. This CDR3 has 13 residues. Germline lookup yields CDR1 ENHRY and CDR2 SYGVKD. CDR3 loop: CAIRGTGDYEQYF. The CDR3 DNA reads as TGTGCCATCAGGGGGACAGGGGACTACGAGCAGTACTTC.

This clonotype was recorded once. The chain employs TRBV7-9 and TRBJ2-5; D unresolved. Germline CDR1 SEHNR, CDR2 FQNEAQ (reference sequence). Trimming took 4 bases from V and 9 from J, leaving 18 bases between them. CDR3 length equals 14 residues. The CDR3 DNA sequence: TGTGCCAGCAGCTCCACCATTGTTCGGAGCCCCCAGTACTTC. This codes for CASSSTIVRSPQYF.

V usage is TRBV20-1 and J usage is TRBJ1-1; D remains ambiguous. CDR3 size: 15 residues. V was clipped by 1 base and J by 1 base, with 13 bases between them. In germline, CDR1 is DFQATT, CDR2 SNEGSKA (reference sequence). The CDR3 here is CSARVRGRANTEAFF. CDR3 nucleotide sequence: TGCAGTGCTAGAGTCAGAGGACGGGCGAACACTGAAGCTTTCTTT.

The genes are TRBV15 and TRBJ2-3; no firm D call. This CDR3 spans 13 amino acids. Germline-derived CDR1 and CDR2 are LNHNV and YYDKDF (reference sequence). The V gene lost 5 bases and the J gene lost 5 bases, with 11 bases spanning the gap. In DNA, the CDR3 is TGTGCCACCAGCCCAGGTTCGGGAGATACGCAGTATTTT. It encodes CATSPGSGDTQYF.

The rearrangement uses TRBV4-3 and TRBJ2-5, with D perhaps given as TRBD1 or TRBD2 (5 bases each). CDR1 is LGHNA, CDR2 YSLEER, per germline. The CDR3 loop spans 19 amino acids. Trimming removed 5 bases at V and 1 base at J, with 26 bases between. CDR3 bases: TGCGCCAGCAGCGGACGATTTGGGGGTGGTGGGGGATCCCAAGAGACCCAGTACTTC. Its translation: CASSGRFGGGGGSQETQYF.

The J gene is TRBJ2-1, the V gene TRBV24-1; 9 positions match TRBD1. Per germline, CDR1 KGHDR and CDR2 SFDVKD. J was trimmed by 8 bases and V by 2 bases; bases with no gene match: 9. The CDR3 is 16 amino acids. The CDR3 DNA is TGTGCCACCAGTGATTCTAACAGGGGGCGGATGGATGAGCAGTTCTTC. It codes for CATSDSNRGRMDEQFF.

This clonotype was seen only a few times. The chain is built from TRBV12-3 or TRBV12-4 and TRBJ2-2; 13 nucleotides line up with TRBD2. The CDR3 is 17 residues long. J gave up 6 bases and V 6 bases, and 10 bases lay outside the gene matches. The CDR3 reads CASSPTSGGASSGELFF. CDR3 DNA sequence: TGTGCCAGCAGCCCTACTAGCGGGGGGGCTTCTTCCGGGGAGCTGTTTTTT.

Remarks on this clonotype: The missing conserved phenylalanine or tryptophan at the end of this CDR3 makes a read error likely. The rearrangement uses TRBV24-1 and TRBJ2-3; TRBD2 aligns across 9 bases. The CDR3 covers 17 residues. J gave up 3 bases and V 4 bases, and 10 bases lay outside the gene matches. CDR1 is KGHDR, CDR2 SFDVKD, per germline. CDR3 DNA sequence: TGTGCCACCAGTGAACCGGCAGCGGGGGGACCGACAGATACGCAGTATCTT. This codes for CATSEPAAGGPTDTQYL.

For this clonotype: This may be a read error, as it is one base from a much larger clone. The V call is TRBV29-1, the J call TRBJ1-1; D remains unclear. Trimming removed 3 bases at V and 6 bases at J, with 11 bases between. This CDR3 has 12 residues. Germline V lookup: CDR1 SQVTM, CDR2 ANQGSEA. DNA for the CDR3: TGCAGCGTTGATGTAGGGTGGGCTGAAGCTTTCTTT. Amino acids: CSVDVGWAEAFF.

This clonotype was seen at least ten times. This chain uses TRBV7-2 with TRBJ2-3; 7 bases align to TRBD2. The CDR3 is made up of 14 amino acids. Germline loops: CDR1 SGHTA, CDR2 FQGNSA. The CDR3 nucleotides read TGTGCGAACAGAGATGGGACTAAGTCAGATACGCAGTATTTT. This sequence encodes CANRDGTKSDTQYF.

This clonotype showed up just a few times. This sequence joins TRBV29-1 and TRBJ1-1; D remains ambiguous. Germline V gene sequence: CDR1 SQVTM, CDR2 ANQGSEA. V gave up 3 bases and J gave up 5 bases, with 10 bases separating them. CDR3 length equals 12 residues. The CDR3 DNA reads as TGCAGCGTTGATTTAGGGCGTACTGAAGCTTTCTTT. As protein: CSVDLGRTEAFF.

This clonotype was seen a handful of times. J is TRBJ2-2 and V is TRBV19; D is possibly TRBD2 (5 bases). CDR3 length equals 14 residues. Germline V gene sequence: CDR1 LNHDA, CDR2 SQIVND (reference sequence). V was trimmed by 3 bases and J by 6 bases, leaving 11 bases between them. The CDR3 DNA is TGTGCCAGTAGTATCTTCCTAGCTTCCGGGGAGCTGTTTTTT. The encoded protein is CASSIFLASGELFF.

The chain employs TRBV7-6 and TRBJ1-2, with TRBD1 matching over 7 bases. The V and J ends lost 5 bases and 3 bases, in that order; junction bases with no gene match: 12. Germline CDR1 reads SGHVS; CDR2 reads FNYEAQ. The CDR3 extends over 16 amino acids. CDR3: CASSRGGTGTDYGYTF. CDR3 bases: TGTGCCAGCAGCCGGGGGGGGACCGGGACAGACTATGGCTACACCTTC.

This clonotype occurred a few times. The rearrangement links TRBV28 to TRBJ2-1; D is uncertain. Germline V gene lookup returns CDR1 MDHEN and CDR2 SYDVKM. This CDR3 has 16 residues. Trimming removed 6 bases from V and 5 bases from J, with 20 bases in between. CDR3: CASRPLVLGFHNEQFF. DNA for the CDR3: TGTGCCAGCAGACCCCTTGTTCTTGGGTTCCACAATGAGCAGTTCTTC.

This clonotype was observed at least ten times. V gene TRBV20-1 combines with J gene TRBJ1-6; D gene unclear. CDR3 length: 16 residues. Per germline, CDR1 DFQATT and CDR2 SNEGSKA (reference sequence). V was pared by 5 bases and J by 8 bases, with 22 bases between. CDR3 bases: TGCAGTGCTCTGAAGCCGAAGGTGGGGATTCATTCACCCCTCCACTTT. It is translated as CSALKPKVGIHSPLHF.

Many counts were recorded for this clonotype. The V call is TRBV20-1, the J call TRBJ2-3; no clear D gene. The CDR3 spans 13 residues. The germline V gene has CDR1 DFQATT and CDR2 SNEGSKA (reference sequence). The V end lost 0 bases, the J end lost 11 bases, and 15 bases lay between the germline ends. The CDR3 DNA is TGCAGTGCTAGAGACCCTGAGGTCTATCAGCAGTATTTT. Residues: CSARDPEVYQQYF.

The chain joins TRBV6-1 to TRBJ1-2; 11 bases are a match to TRBD1. From germline, CDR1 is MNHNS and CDR2 SASEGT. The CDR3 has 12 amino acids. V dropped 6 bases and J dropped 8; count of bases not matched to a gene: 2. The DNA for the CDR3 is TGTGCCAGCAGAGGACAGGGGGCGGGCTACACCTTC. It codes for CASRGQGAGYTF.

This clonotype was observed a handful of times. The rearrangement joins TRBV24-1 to TRBJ2-2; tentative D call: TRBD1 (6 bases). There are 16 residues in the CDR3. V was clipped by 0 bases and J by 1 base, with 8 bases between them. The germline gives CDR1 KGHDR, CDR2 SFDVKD. The DNA of the CDR3 is TGTGCCACCAGTGATTTGGGCAGGGGGAACACCGGGGAGCTGTTTTTT. The encoded protein is CATSDLGRGNTGELFF.

In this sample, this clonotype turned up many times. The chain carries TRBV7-9 and TRBJ2-1; 9 positions match TRBD1. Trimming at V came to 3 bases and at J to 5 bases, leaving 5 bases not matched to a gene. The germline CDR1 and CDR2 sequences are SEHNR and FQNEAQ (reference sequence). This CDR3 has 15 amino acids. This CDR3 is CASSFRDRVNNEQFF. The CDR3 DNA is TGTGCCAGCAGCTTCCGGGACAGGGTTAACAATGAGCAGTTCTTC.

In this sample, this clonotype turned up many times. J is TRBJ2-7 and V is TRBV5-1, with 9 bases identical to TRBD1. Germline assignment: CDR1 SGHRS and CDR2 YFSETQ. V shed 4 bases, J shed 0 bases, and the junction held 5 bases outside the gene matches. This CDR3 is built from 15 residues. The CDR3 DNA reads as TGCGCCAGCAGCCGGCAGACAGGGGGCTCCTACGAGCAGTACTTC. This codes for CASSRQTGGSYEQYF.

This clonotype was counted at least ten times. The chain carries TRBV12-3 or TRBV12-4 and TRBJ2-5; 16 bases agree with TRBD2. V dropped 5 bases and J dropped 5; count of bases not matched to a gene: 5. The CDR3 spans 16 residues. The CDR3 protein is CASSGGTSGRVETQYF. DNA of the CDR3: TGTGCCAGCAGTGGAGGGACTAGCGGGAGGGTTGAGACCCAGTACTTC.

This clonotype was counted many times. The V and J genes are TRBV2 and TRBJ2-7, with D possibly matching TRBD2 (6 bases). This CDR3 comprises 14 residues. V dropped 8 bases and J dropped 2 bases, with 16 bases sitting between them. Germline V gene data show CDR1 as SNHLY and CDR2 as FYNNEI. The CDR3 region is CASRGAGGAYEQYF. In DNA form, the CDR3 reads TGTGCCAGCCGAGGAGCTGGCGGGGCCTACGAGCAGTACTTC. Full variable domain (rest looked up from reference TRBV2 and TRBJ2-7): EPEVTQTPSHQVTQMGQEVILRCVPISNHLYFYWYRQILGQKVEFLVSFYNNEISEKSEIFDDQFSVERPDGSNFTLKIRSTKLEDSAMYFCASRGAGGAYEQYFGPGTRLTVT.